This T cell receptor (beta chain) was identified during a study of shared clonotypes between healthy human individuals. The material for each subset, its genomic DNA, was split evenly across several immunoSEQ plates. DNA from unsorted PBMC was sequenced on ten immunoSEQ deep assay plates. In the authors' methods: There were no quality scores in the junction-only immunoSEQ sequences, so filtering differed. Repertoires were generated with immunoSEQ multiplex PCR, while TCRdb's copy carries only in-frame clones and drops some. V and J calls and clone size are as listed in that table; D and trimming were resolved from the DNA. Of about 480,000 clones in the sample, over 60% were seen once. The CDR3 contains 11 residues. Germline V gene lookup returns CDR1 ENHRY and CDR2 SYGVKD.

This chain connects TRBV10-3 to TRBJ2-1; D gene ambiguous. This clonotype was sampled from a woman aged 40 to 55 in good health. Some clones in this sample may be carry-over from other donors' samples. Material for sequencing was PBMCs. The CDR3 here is CANGRRNEQFF. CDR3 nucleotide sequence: TGTGCAAATGGCCGGCGGAATGAGCAGTTCTTC.